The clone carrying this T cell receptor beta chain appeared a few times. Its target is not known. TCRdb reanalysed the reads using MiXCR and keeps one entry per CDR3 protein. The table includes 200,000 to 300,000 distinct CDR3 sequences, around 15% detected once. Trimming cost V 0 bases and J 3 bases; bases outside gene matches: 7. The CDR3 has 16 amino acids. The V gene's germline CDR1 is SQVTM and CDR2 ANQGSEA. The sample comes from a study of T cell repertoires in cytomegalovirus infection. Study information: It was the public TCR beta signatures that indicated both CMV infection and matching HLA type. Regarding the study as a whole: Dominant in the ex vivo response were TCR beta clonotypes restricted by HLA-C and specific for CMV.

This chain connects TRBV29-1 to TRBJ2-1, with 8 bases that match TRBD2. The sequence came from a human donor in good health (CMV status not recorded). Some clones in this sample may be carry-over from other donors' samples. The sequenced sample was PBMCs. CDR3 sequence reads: CSVEERTGLVYNEQFF. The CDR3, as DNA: TGCAGCGTTGAAGAAAGGACGGGACTAGTCTACAATGAGCAGTTCTTC.